Each of the 5 T cell receptor beta chains below was sequenced from the same sample in a study of blood T cell repertoires in COVID-19. Method: immunoSEQ multiplex PCR; TCRdb's copy keeps in-frame clones and lacks some. The data hold about 100,000 clones, with about 90% observed a single time. Sequencing was done on a sample of peripheral blood. These receptors were taken from a human donor in a cohort sampled during active COVID-19.

This chain joins TRBV6-5 and TRBJ2-5; 7 positions agree with TRBD1. The trim removed 0 bases at V and 2 bases at J, leaving 3 bases unmatched. This CDR3 has 15 amino acids. In germline, CDR1 is MNHEY, CDR2 SVGAGI. DNA of the CDR3: TGTGCCAGCAGTTACTCCCAGGGGGTGCAAGAGACCCAGTACTTC. It codes for CASSYSQGVQETQYF.

V gene TRBV28 combines with J gene TRBJ1-1; the D is unclear. V lost 1 base to trimming and J lost 0 bases, with 9 bases between them. Germline values: CDR1 MDHEN, CDR2 SYDVKM. There are 15 residues in the CDR3. CDR3 sequence: CASSLSHDMNTEAFF. CDR3 DNA: TGTGCCAGCAGTTTATCACATGATATGAACACTGAAGCTTTCTTT.

The rearrangement joins TRBV29-1 to TRBJ2-2; weak D call: TRBD2 (6 bases). The CDR3 runs to 14 residues. Looked up from germline, CDR1 is SQVTM and CDR2 is ANQGSEA. V lost 2 bases, J lost 3 bases, and 10 bases lay in between. The CDR3 sequence: CSVELGTHTGELFF. As DNA, the CDR3 is TGCAGCGTTGAATTGGGGACTCACACCGGGGAGCTGTTTTTT.

The V gene is TRBV7-2, the J gene TRBJ2-7; D is ambiguous. Trimming stripped 0 bases from V and 2 bases from J, with 11 bases between. The CDR3 is made up of 15 amino acids. Germline assignment: CDR1 SGHTA and CDR2 FQGNSA. Here the CDR3 reads CASSLAHGDTYEQYF. In nucleotides, the CDR3 is TGTGCCAGCAGCTTAGCCCACGGAGATACCTACGAGCAGTACTTC.

This sequence joins TRBV12-3 or TRBV12-4 and TRBJ2-1; tentatively, D is TRBD1 (6 bases). V lost 5 bases, J lost 12 bases, and 11 bases lay in between. The CDR3 has 11 residues. The CDR3 loop reads CASSDRSRQFF. DNA for the CDR3: TGTGCCAGCAGTGACAGGTCTAGGCAGTTCTTC.